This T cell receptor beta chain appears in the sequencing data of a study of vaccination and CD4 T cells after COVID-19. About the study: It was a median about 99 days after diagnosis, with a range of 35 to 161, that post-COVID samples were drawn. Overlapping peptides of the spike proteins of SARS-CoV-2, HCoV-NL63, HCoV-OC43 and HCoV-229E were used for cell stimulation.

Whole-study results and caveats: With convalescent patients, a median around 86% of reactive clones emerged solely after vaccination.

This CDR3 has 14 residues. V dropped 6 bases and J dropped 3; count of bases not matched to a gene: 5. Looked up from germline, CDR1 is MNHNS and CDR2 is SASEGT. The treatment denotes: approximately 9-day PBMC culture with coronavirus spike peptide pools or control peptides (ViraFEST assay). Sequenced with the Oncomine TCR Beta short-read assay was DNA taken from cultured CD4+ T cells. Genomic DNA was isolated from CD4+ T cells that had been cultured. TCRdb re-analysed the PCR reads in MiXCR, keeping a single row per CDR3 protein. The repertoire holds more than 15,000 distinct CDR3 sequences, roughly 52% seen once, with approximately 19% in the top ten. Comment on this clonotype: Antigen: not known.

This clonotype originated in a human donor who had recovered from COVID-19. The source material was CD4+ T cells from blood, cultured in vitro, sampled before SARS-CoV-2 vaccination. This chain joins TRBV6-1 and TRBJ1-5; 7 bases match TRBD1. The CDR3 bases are TGTGCCAGCAGAGGAGGGACAGTCAATCAGCCCCAGCATTTT. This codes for CASRGGTVNQPQHF.